This is a list of T cell receptor beta chains from one sample in a study of cytomegalovirus exposure and HLA in healthy donors. TCRdb's table, derived via immunoSEQ multiplex PCR, lists solely in-frame clones and lacks some. The sample contains 77,000 or so clones, roughly 84% of which appear only once. The specimen sequenced was PBMCs. Source of these receptors: a man in his 70s in good health and CMV-seropositive. Both conserved end residues are part of each CDR3. The D gene is left open where the match is weak. Size values are once, few and many counts, or a class for expanded clones, and some rows have none.

v_gene	abundance	j_gene	d_gene	CDR3nt	CDR3aa
TRBV6-5	.	TRBJ1-1	TRBD1	TGTGCCAGCAGCCAGGACAGGGGTTACACTGAAGCTTTCTTT	CASSQDRGYTEAFF
TRBV7-8	.	TRBJ2-7	TRBD1	TGTGCCAGCAGCGCGGACAGGGGATACGAGCAGTACTTC	CASSADRGYEQYF
TRBV7-2	.	TRBJ2-7	.	TGTGCCAGCAGCTTGGAGGGGGCCAGCTCCTACGAGCAGTACTTC	CASSLEGASSYEQYF
TRBV19	.	TRBJ1-1	.	TGTGCCAGTAGTCCCCAGGGATTAAACACTGAAGCTTTCTTT	CASSPQGLNTEAFF
TRBV27	once	TRBJ2-7	TRBD2	TGTGCCAGCAGCCAGCGGGAGGGCCCCTACGAGCAGTACTTC	CASSQREGPYEQYF
TRBV18	.	TRBJ2-7	.	TGTGCCAGCTCACCAGGGCAGGCGATAAGGTACGAGCAGTACTTC	CASSPGQAIRYEQYF
TRBV7-9	.	TRBJ2-7	.	TGTGCCAGCACCCTCAGTCGGGGGTACGAGCAGTACTTC	CASTLSRGYEQYF
TRBV7-9	.	TRBJ2-3	.	TGTGCCAGCAGCTTAGGACTAGGTACAGATACGCAGTATTTT	CASSLGLGTDTQYF
TRBV28	.	TRBJ2-5	.	TGTGCCAGCAGTTTAGATATGCAGGCACAAGAGACCCAGTACTTC	CASSLDMQAQETQYF
TRBV12-5	once	TRBJ2-3	TRBD2	TGTGCTAGTGCCGCTAGCGGGGCGGGAGATACGCAGTATTTT	CASAASGAGDTQYF
TRBV28	.	TRBJ2-7	.	TGTGCCAGCAGAGAGGCCCGGGGCGAGCAGTACTTC	CASREARGEQYF
TRBV2	.	TRBJ1-5	.	TGTGCCAGCAAGGGGTCGACGGCTCAGCCCCAGCATTTT	CASKGSTAQPQHF
TRBV7-2	once	TRBJ2-2	.	TGTGCCACCAGCAGCAGGGGTGAGACCGGGGAGCTGTTTTTT	CATSSRGETGELFF